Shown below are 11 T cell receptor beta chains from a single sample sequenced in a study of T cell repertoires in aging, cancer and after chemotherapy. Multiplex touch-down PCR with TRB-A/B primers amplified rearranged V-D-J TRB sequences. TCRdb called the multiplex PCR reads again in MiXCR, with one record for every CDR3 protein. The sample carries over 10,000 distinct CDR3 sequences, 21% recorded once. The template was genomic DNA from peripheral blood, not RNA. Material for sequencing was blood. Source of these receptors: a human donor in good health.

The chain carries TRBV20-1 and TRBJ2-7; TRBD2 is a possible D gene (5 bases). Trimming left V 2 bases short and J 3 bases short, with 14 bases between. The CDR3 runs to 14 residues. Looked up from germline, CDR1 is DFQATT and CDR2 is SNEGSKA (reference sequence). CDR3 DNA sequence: TGCAGTGCTAGAAGAGTCAGGACTTACTACGAGCAGTACTTC. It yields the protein CSARRVRTYYEQYF.

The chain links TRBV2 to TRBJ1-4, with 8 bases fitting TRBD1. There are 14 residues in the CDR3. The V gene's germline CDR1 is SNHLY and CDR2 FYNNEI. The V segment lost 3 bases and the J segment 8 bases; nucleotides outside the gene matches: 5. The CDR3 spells CASSEDRVREKLFF. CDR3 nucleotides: TGTGCCAGCAGTGAGGACAGGGTTAGAGAAAAACTGTTTTTT.

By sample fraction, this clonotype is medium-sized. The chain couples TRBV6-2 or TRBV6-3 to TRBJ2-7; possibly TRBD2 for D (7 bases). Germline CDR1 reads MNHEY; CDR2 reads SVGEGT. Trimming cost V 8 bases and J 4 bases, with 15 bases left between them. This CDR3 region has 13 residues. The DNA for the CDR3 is TGTGCCAGCGAACGGGGGGCGCGGTACGAGCAGTACTTC. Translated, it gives CASERGARYEQYF.

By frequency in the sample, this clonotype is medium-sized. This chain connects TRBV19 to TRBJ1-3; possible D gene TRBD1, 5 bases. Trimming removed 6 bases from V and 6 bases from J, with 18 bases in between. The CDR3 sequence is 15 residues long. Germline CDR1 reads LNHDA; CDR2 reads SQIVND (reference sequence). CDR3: CASRLTPGGENTIYF. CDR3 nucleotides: TGTGCCAGTAGACTAACCCCGGGAGGGGAAAACACCATATATTTT.

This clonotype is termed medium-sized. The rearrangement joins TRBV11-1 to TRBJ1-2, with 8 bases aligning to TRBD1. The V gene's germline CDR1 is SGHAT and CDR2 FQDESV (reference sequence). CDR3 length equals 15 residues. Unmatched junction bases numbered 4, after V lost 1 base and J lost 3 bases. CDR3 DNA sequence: TGTGCCAGCAGCTTAGGGACAGGGACCGACTATGGCTACACCTTC. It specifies CASSLGTGTDYGYTF.

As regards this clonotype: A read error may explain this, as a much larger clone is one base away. The CDR3 here is CATKVLEEGTEAFF. Here the CDR3 DNA reads TGTGCCACCAAGGTCCTAGAGGAGGGGACTGAAGCTTTCTTT. The chain is built from TRBV7-2 and TRBJ1-1; a possible D gene is TRBD1 (5 bases). From germline, CDR1 is SGHTA and CDR2 FQGNSA. Trimming cost V 10 bases and J 5 bases, with 20 bases left between them. The CDR3 spans 14 residues.

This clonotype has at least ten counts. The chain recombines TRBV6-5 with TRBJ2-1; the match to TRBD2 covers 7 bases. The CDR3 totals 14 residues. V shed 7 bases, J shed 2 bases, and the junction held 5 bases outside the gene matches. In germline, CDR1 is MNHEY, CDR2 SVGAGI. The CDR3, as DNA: TGTGCCAGCACCCTAGCGGCTCCCTACAATGAGCAGTTCTTC. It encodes CASTLAAPYNEQFF.

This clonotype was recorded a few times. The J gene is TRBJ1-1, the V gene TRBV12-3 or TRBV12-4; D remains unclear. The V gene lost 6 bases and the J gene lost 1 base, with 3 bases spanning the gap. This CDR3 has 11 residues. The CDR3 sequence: CASRKNTEAFF. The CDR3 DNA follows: TGTGCCAGCAGAAAGAACACTGAAGCTTTCTTT.

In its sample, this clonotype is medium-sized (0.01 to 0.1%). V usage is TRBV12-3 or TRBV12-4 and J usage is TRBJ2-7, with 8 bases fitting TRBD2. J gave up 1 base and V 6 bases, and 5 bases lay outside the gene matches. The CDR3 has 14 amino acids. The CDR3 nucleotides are TGTGCCAGCAGGACCTCGGGAGGGTCCTACGAGCAGTACTTC. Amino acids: CASRTSGGSYEQYF.

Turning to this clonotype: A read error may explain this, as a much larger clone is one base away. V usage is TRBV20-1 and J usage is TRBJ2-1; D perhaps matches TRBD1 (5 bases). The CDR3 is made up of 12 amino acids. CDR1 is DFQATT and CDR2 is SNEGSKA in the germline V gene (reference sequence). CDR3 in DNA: TGCAGTGCTAGAGAAGGGGAACATGAGCAGTTATTC. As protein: CSAREGEHEQLF.

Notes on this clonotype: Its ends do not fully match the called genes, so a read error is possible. Written as DNA, the CDR3 is TGTGCCAGCAGCCAAGCGGGCCTAGCGGGGGGGTATGATACGCAGTATTTT. Translating gives CASSQAGLAGGYDTQYF. The rearrangement links TRBV4-3 to TRBJ2-3; TRBD2 agrees at 12 bases. This CDR3 contains 17 residues. Looked up from germline, CDR1 is LGHNA and CDR2 is YSLEER.